The rows below give T cell receptor beta chains drawn from one sample of a study of neoadjuvant anti-PD-1 for oral cavity cancer. Clones were sequenced by immunoSEQ multiplex PCR, and TCRdb holds only the in-frame ones, with some missing. The top ten hold approximately 2.4% of the sample, which has around 60,000 clones, 65% to 80% seen once. The sequencing used PBMCs, collected before nivolumab (anti-PD-1) treatment. The receptors shown here come from a person aged 35 to 85 with oral cavity squamous cell carcinoma. The CDR3 runs from the conserved cysteine through the conserved F or W. D genes are given only for firm matches. A row's size may be missing; if present it is once, few, many or a size class.

v_gene,j_gene,abundance,d_gene,CDR3aa,CDR3nt
TRBV13,TRBJ1-2,-,TRBD1,CASSLRGRGYGYTF,TGTGCCAGCAGCTTACGTGGCAGGGGGTATGGCTACACCTTC
TRBV29-1,TRBJ1-4,once,-,CSADSREGKLFF,TGCAGCGCTGATTCCCGTGAAGGAAAACTGTTTTTT
TRBV4-1,TRBJ1-5,-,-,CASGDSQPQHF,TGCGCCAGCGGCGACAGTCAGCCCCAGCATTTT
TRBV5-8,TRBJ2-7,-,-,CASSLPSRVAASSYEQYF,TGTGCCAGCAGCTTACCCTCCCGGGTTGCGGCGAGCTCCTACGAGCAGTACTTC
TRBV5-1,TRBJ2-3,-,-,CASSLAPAGTDTQYF,TGCGCCAGCAGCTTGGCCCCGGCGGGCACAGATACGCAGTATTTT
TRBV7-8,TRBJ1-4,-,-,CASSWATNEKLFF,TGTGCCAGCAGCTGGGCAACTAATGAAAAACTGTTTTTT
TRBV11-3,TRBJ2-6,medium-sized,-,CASSRTRNANVLTF,TGTGCCAGCAGCCGAACTAGAAACGCCAACGTCCTGACTTTC
TRBV5-1,TRBJ2-5,-,-,CASSLRGDPLQGETQYF,TGCGCCAGCAGCTTGAGGGGCGACCCACTGCAAGGAGAGACCCAGTACTTC
TRBV28,TRBJ1-5,-,-,CASGTGNQPQHF,TGTGCCAGCGGTACAGGGAATCAGCCCCAGCATTTT
TRBV11-2,TRBJ1-1,-,-,CASSLFGTSTEAFF,TGTGCCAGCAGCTTATTCGGGACTAGCACTGAAGCTTTCTTT
TRBV19,TRBJ1-3,-,TRBD1,CASSPGTGILNSGNTIYF,TGTGCCAGTAGTCCCGGGACAGGGATTTTGAACTCTGGAAACACCATATATTTT
TRBV13,TRBJ1-1,-,-,CASSLGRDWASGTEAFF,TGTGCCAGCAGCTTAGGCCGAGACTGGGCGAGTGGCACTGAAGCTTTCTTT
TRBV11-2,TRBJ1-1,-,-,CASSSLGRMNTEAFF,TGTGCCAGCAGCTCCCTTGGCAGGATGAACACTGAAGCTTTCTTT
TRBV5-8,TRBJ1-5,-,-,CASSPRDTLGSNQPQHF,TGTGCCAGCAGCCCTCGGGACACCCTAGGAAGCAATCAGCCCCAGCATTTT
TRBV5-1,TRBJ1-2,-,-,CASSLQEGNGYTF,TGCGCCAGCAGCTTGCAGGAGGGAAATGGCTACACCTTC
TRBV25-1,TRBJ2-1,-,TRBD2,CASSEFLAGGWNEQFF,TGTGCCAGCAGTGAGTTTCTAGCGGGAGGGTGGAATGAGCAGTTCTTC
TRBV19,TRBJ1-5,-,TRBD1,CASSKTGGLSNQPQHF,TGTGCCAGTAGTAAAACAGGGGGCTTGAGCAATCAGCCCCAGCATTTT
TRBV7-2,TRBJ1-2,few,-,CASSFSRGGDGYTF,TGTGCCAGCAGCTTCAGCCGGGGAGGGGACGGCTACACCTTC
TRBV11-2,TRBJ2-5,-,-,CASSLDGAQETQYF,TGTGCCAGCAGCTTAGACGGGGCCCAAGAGACCCAGTACTTC
TRBV7-2,TRBJ2-2,-,-,CASSLWAGTGELFF,TGTGCCAGCAGCTTATGGGCGGGCACCGGGGAGCTGTTTTTT
TRBV10-1,TRBJ2-2,-,-,CASSREPSANTGELFF,TGCGCCAGCAGCCGAGAGCCTAGCGCGAACACCGGGGAGCTGTTTTTT
TRBV19,TRBJ2-2,few,-,CASSTSGITTGELFF,TGTGCCAGTAGTACCTCCGGGATCACCACCGGGGAGCTGTTTTTT
TRBV14,TRBJ2-6,-,-,CASSLTNSGANVLTF,TGTGCCAGCAGTCTGACGAACTCTGGGGCCAACGTCCTGACTTTC
TRBV30,TRBJ1-1,-,TRBD1,CAWSATRTGLTLTTEAFF,TGTGCCTGGAGTGCTACCAGGACAGGGCTTACCCTTACCACTGAAGCTTTCTTT
TRBV5-8,TRBJ1-4,-,TRBD1,CASSQGRQGIEKLFF,TGTGCCAGCAGCCAAGGTCGACAGGGGATCGAAAAACTGTTTTTT
TRBV6-1,TRBJ1-3,-,TRBD1,CASSATGISGNTIYF,TGTGCCAGCAGTGCGACAGGGATCAGTGGAAACACCATATATTTT
TRBV19,TRBJ1-2,-,TRBD1,CASSPGTGDYGYTF,TGTGCCAGTAGTCCAGGGACAGGGGACTATGGCTACACCTTC
TRBV19,TRBJ2-6,-,-,CASSIRTGGGSGANVLTF,TGTGCCAGTAGTATAAGAACCGGGGGCGGATCTGGGGCCAACGTCCTGACTTTC
TRBV5-1,TRBJ2-2,-,-,CASSYGANTGELFF,TGCGCCAGCAGCTATGGGGCGAACACCGGGGAGCTGTTTTTT
TRBV19,TRBJ1-6,-,-,CASSHIPSSSGTNNSPLHF,TGTGCCAGTAGCCATATACCATCTTCTTCCGGGACAAATAATTCACCCCTCCACTTT
TRBV5-1,TRBJ1-1,once,-,CASRYRDTEAFF,TGCGCCAGTCGTTACCGGGACACTGAAGCTTTCTTT
TRBV7-2,TRBJ2-7,-,TRBD2,CASSPSSGGALEQYF,TGTGCCAGCAGCCCCTCTAGCGGGGGGGCTTTAGAGCAGTACTTC
TRBV9,TRBJ1-1,-,-,CASSVVQGNTEAFF,TGTGCCAGCAGCGTAGTGCAGGGGAACACTGAAGCTTTCTTT
TRBV18,TRBJ1-1,-,-,CASSPRETTEAFF,TGTGCCAGCTCACCAAGGGAGACTACTGAAGCTTTCTTT
TRBV7-9,TRBJ1-2,few,TRBD1,CASSSRRGPGPYGYTF,TGTGCCAGCAGCTCACGCAGGGGGCCTGGCCCATATGGCTACACCTTC
TRBV19,TRBJ2-7,-,-,CASSSRRVGGVEQYF,TGTGCCAGTAGTTCCAGGAGGGTCGGCGGGGTCGAGCAGTACTTC
TRBV6-6,TRBJ2-7,-,-,CASSYGGHDYEQYF,TGTGCCAGCAGTTACGGGGGACATGATTACGAGCAGTACTTC
TRBV14,TRBJ2-1,-,TRBD2,CASSQRLAGYNEQFF,TGTGCCAGCAGCCAACGCCTAGCGGGGTACAATGAGCAGTTCTTC
TRBV11-1,TRBJ2-3,-,TRBD1,CASSPHRGFNSDTQYF,TGTGCCAGCAGCCCCCACAGGGGTTTTAATTCAGATACGCAGTATTTT
TRBV6-1,TRBJ2-3,once,TRBD2,CASSEMSGGADTQYF,TGTGCCAGCAGTGAAATGAGCGGGGGGGCAGATACGCAGTATTTT
TRBV11-2,TRBJ1-1,-,-,CASSPNPRVEAFF,TGTGCCAGCAGCCCCAACCCTAGGGTTGAAGCTTTCTTT
TRBV14,TRBJ1-1,-,-,CASRQDGLNTEAFF,TGTGCCAGCAGACAGGACGGATTGAACACTGAAGCTTTCTTT
TRBV7-6,TRBJ2-7,-,-,CASSLGALPIYEQYF,TGTGCCAGCAGCTTAGGGGCCTTACCGATCTACGAGCAGTACTTC
TRBV15,TRBJ2-5,once,-,CATSTQFSGTSMGETQYF,TGTGCCACCAGCACCCAATTTTCCGGGACCTCAATGGGAGAGACCCAGTACTTC
TRBV2,TRBJ1-4,-,TRBD1,CASSQGSGGNEKLFF,TGTGCCAGCAGTCAAGGGTCAGGGGGGAATGAAAAACTGTTTTTT
TRBV14,TRBJ1-1,-,-,CASSQDRSTEAFF,TGTGCCAGCAGCCAAGATCGGTCCACTGAAGCTTTCTTT
TRBV19,TRBJ2-7,-,-,CASSIRRWEGEQYF,TGTGCCAGTAGTATACGGCGGTGGGAAGGAGAGCAGTACTTC
TRBV11-2,TRBJ2-5,-,-,CASSSPPGQETQYF,TGTGCCAGCAGCTCACCCCCAGGTCAAGAGACCCAGTACTTC
TRBV28,TRBJ1-4,-,TRBD1,CASSLEQGREKLFF,TGTGCCAGCAGTTTGGAACAGGGGAGAGAAAAACTGTTTTTT
TRBV6-1,TRBJ1-2,-,TRBD1,CASSSRDRANYGYTF,TGTGCCAGCAGTTCCCGGGACAGGGCTAATTATGGCTACACCTTC
TRBV16,TRBJ1-6,-,TRBD1,CASSPPGGQGNSPLHF,TGTGCCAGCAGCCCCCCGGGGGGACAGGGGAATTCACCCCTCCACTTT
TRBV7-2,TRBJ2-7,-,TRBD1,CASSLAADGTAYEQYF,TGTGCCAGCAGCTTAGCGGCGGATGGGACAGCCTACGAGCAGTACTTC
TRBV5-4,TRBJ1-2,-,-,CATPRGLGLGYTF,TGTGCCACCCCACGGGGGCTAGGGTTGGGCTACACCTTC
TRBV7-8,TRBJ1-2,-,TRBD1,CASSLASGTGGYGYTF,TGTGCCAGCAGCTTAGCATCCGGGACAGGGGGATATGGCTACACCTTC
TRBV14,TRBJ2-1,few,TRBD2,CASSQTSGGGNEQFF,TGTGCCAGCAGCCAAACTAGCGGGGGTGGCAATGAGCAGTTCTTC
TRBV18,TRBJ1-1,-,-,CASSPLGAVSEAFF,TGTGCCAGCTCACCCTTAGGGGCGGTTTCTGAAGCTTTCTTT
TRBV19,TRBJ2-6,-,TRBD2,CASSIGGSGRGWANVLTF,TGTGCCAGTAGTATTGGTGGTAGCGGGAGGGGCTGGGCCAACGTCCTGACTTTC